The clone carrying this TCR beta chain has ten or more counts. TCRdb fed the 5' RACE reads into MiXCR, producing one record per CDR3 protein. The sample yields 180,000 or so distinct CDR3 sequences, around 10% seen once. V lost 5 bases and J 5 bases, leaving 19 bases between the germline ends. The CDR3 extends over 16 amino acids. The sample originates from a study of CD8 T cells in ankylosing spondylitis. The V and J genes are TRBV12-3 or TRBV12-4 and TRBJ2-1; possibly TRBD2 for D (5 bases). Sequenced sample: blood, either unsorted or a sorted T cell fraction (not recorded which). This sequence was found in a male donor with ankylosing spondylitis or in good health (not recorded which). CDR3 in DNA: TGTGCCAGCAGTCCCGCCGGGCGGCGGGTGAACAATGAGCAGTTCTTC. Protein product: CASSPAGRRVNNEQFF.